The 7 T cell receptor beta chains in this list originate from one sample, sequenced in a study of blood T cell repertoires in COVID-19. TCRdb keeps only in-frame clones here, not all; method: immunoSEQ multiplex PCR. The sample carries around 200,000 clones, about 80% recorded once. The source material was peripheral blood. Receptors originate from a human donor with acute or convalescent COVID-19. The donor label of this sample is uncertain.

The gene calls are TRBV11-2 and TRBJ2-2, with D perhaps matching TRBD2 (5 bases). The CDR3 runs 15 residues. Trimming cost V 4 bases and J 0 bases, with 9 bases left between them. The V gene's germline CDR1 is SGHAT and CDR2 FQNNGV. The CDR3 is CASSWTASNTGELFF. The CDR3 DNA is TGTGCCAGCAGCTGGACTGCCTCGAACACCGGGGAGCTGTTTTTT.

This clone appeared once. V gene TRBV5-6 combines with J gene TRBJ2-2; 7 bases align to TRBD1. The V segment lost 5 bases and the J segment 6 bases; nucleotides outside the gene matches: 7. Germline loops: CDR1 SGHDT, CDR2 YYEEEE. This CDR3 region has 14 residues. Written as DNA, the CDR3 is TGTGCCAGCAGTCGAAACACAGGGGCCGGGGAGCTGTTTTTT. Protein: CASSRNTGAGELFF. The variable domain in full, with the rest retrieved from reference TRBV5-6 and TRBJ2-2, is DAGVTQSPTHLIKTRGQQVTLRCSPKSGHDTVSWYQQALGQGPQFIFQYYEEEERQRGNFPDRFSGHQFPNYSSELNVNALLLGDSALYLCASSRNTGAGELFFGEGSRLTVL.

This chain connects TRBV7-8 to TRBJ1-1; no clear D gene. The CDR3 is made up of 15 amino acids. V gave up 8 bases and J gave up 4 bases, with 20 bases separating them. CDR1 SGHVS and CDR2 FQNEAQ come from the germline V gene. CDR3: CASEIEGRSGTEAFF. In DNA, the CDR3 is TGTGCCAGCGAAATAGAGGGTAGGTCAGGCACTGAAGCTTTCTTT.

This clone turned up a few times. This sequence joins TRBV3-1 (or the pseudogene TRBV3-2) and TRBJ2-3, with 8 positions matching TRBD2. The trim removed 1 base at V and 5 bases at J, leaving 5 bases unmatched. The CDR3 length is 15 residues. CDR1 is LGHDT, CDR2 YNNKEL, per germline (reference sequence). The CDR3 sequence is CASSQGQAGVDTQYF. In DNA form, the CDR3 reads TGTGCCAGCAGCCAAGGTCAAGCGGGGGTAGATACGCAGTATTTT.

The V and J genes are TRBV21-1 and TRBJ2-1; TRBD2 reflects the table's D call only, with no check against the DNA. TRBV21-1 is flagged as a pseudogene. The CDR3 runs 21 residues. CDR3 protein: CASKRTSGRTVTGSSYNEQFF. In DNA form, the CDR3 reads TGTGCCAGCAAGCGGACTAGCGGGAGAACGGTGACCGGGAGCTCCTACAATGAGCAGTTCTTC.

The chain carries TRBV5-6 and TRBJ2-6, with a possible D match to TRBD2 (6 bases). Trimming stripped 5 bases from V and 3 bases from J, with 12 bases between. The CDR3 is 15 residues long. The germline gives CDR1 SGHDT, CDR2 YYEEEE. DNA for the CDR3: TGTGCCAGCAGACCTACCGGGGGTGGGGCCAACGTCCTGACTTTC. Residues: CASRPTGGGANVLTF.

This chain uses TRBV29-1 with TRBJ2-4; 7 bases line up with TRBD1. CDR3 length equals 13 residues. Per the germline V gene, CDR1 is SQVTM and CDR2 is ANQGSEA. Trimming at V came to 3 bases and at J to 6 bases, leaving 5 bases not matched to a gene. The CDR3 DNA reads TGCAGCGTTGAGTTACAGGGGCGAAACATTCAGTACTTC. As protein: CSVELQGRNIQYF.